A single sample is the source of the 21 T cell receptor beta chains below, sequenced in a study of T-cell reconstitution after alpha-beta-depleted transplantation in children. Preparation of the TCRbeta library involved a method that used unique molecular identifiers. TCRdb independently ran MiXCR on the PCR reads; one entry per CDR3 protein. The sample shows hundreds of thousands of distinct CDR3 sequences, roughly 13% of them seen only once. The sequenced sample was PBMCs, obtained before TCRalphabeta/CD19-depleted stem cell transplant. All receptors derive from a girl aged 2 to 9 with congenital amegakaryocytic thrombocytopenia, due to receive a stem cell transplant.

There are many counts of this clonotype. The chain uses TRBV12-3 or TRBV12-4 and TRBJ2-1; 11 bases are shared with TRBD2. V lost 6 bases, J lost 9 bases, and 13 bases stayed unmatched. This CDR3 is built from 16 residues. The CDR3 DNA sequence: TGTGCCAGCAGCCAGACTACTAGCGGGAGTAAGCTTGAGCAGTTCTTC. Translation: CASSQTTSGSKLEQFF.

In its sample, this clonotype was seen many times. The chain combines TRBV28 with TRBJ2-7, with 9 bases matching TRBD2. Germline V gene data show CDR1 as MDHEN and CDR2 as SYDVKM. The trim removed 3 bases at V and 3 bases at J, leaving 9 bases unmatched. CDR3 length: 16 residues. The CDR3 DNA reads TGTGCCAGCAGTTTTTCTGGTGGTAGCGGGAGCTACGAGCAGTACTTC. Protein: CASSFSGGSGSYEQYF.

This clonotype was picked up many times. The chain carries TRBV7-6 and TRBJ2-1; no clear D gene. The CDR3 is 14 amino acids. V was pared by 1 base and J by 2 bases, with 6 bases between. The germline V gene encodes CDR1 SGHVS and CDR2 FNYEAQ. The CDR3 is CASSLELAYNEQFF. The CDR3 DNA is TGTGCCAGCAGCTTAGAACTGGCCTACAATGAGCAGTTCTTC.

This clonotype was recorded a few times. The genes are TRBV20-1 and TRBJ1-6; no reliable D call. CDR1 is DFQATT, CDR2 SNEGSKA, per germline (reference sequence). The CDR3 loop spans 14 amino acids. V lost 6 bases and J lost 9, with 18 bases in between. CDR3: CSALRSSVRSPLHF. The CDR3 coding sequence is TGCAGTGCACTCCGTTCGTCAGTTCGTTCACCCCTCCACTTT.

A remark on this clonotype: Given a much more abundant clone one base away, this may be a read error. This rearrangement joins TRBV10-3 to TRBJ2-3, with 13 nucleotides matching TRBD2. Germline V lookup: CDR1 ENHRY, CDR2 SYGVKD. The length of the CDR3 is 16 residues. In DNA, the CDR3 is TGTGCCTTCAGTCCGGGACTAGCGGGGAACACAGATACGCAGTATTTT. Translation: CAFSPGLAGNTDTQYF.

The gene calls are TRBV12-3 or TRBV12-4 and TRBJ2-2, with a possible D match to TRBD1 (6 bases). CDR3 length: 16 residues. The ends were cut back, 6 bases at V and 1 base at J, with 15 bases in the middle. The CDR3 sequence is CASSKPGHLNTGELFF. The CDR3 DNA is TGTGCCAGCAGCAAACCGGGACACTTGAACACCGGGGAGCTGTTTTTT.

This clonotype was counted at least ten times. This chain connects TRBV11-2 to TRBJ1-1; D uncertain. V gave up 7 bases and J gave up 1 base, with 7 bases separating them. CDR1 SGHAT and CDR2 FQNNGV come from the germline V gene. There are 12 residues in the CDR3. In DNA form, the CDR3 reads TGTGCCAGCATGAAAGGGAACACTGAAGCTTTCTTT. It codes for CASMKGNTEAFF.

This clonotype was seen only a few times. V and J are TRBV20-1 and TRBJ2-7, with TRBD2 identical over 7 bases. This CDR3 is 16 amino acids long. The V gene's germline CDR1 is DFQATT and CDR2 SNEGSKA (reference sequence). The V and J ends lost 1 base and 5 bases, in that order; junction bases with no gene match: 14. The CDR3 bases are TGCAGTGCTAGAGTCTCTCCCGGCGGGAGTAGGAACGAGCAGTACTTC. It encodes CSARVSPGGSRNEQYF.

The genes are TRBV20-1 and TRBJ1-2, with 9 bases aligning to TRBD1. This CDR3 is built from 14 residues. The junction had 5 bases not matched to a gene; V was cut back by 2 bases and J by 4 bases. Germline V gene lookup returns CDR1 DFQATT and CDR2 SNEGSKA (reference sequence). The CDR3 reads CSARSGTGPYGYTF. DNA for the CDR3: TGCAGTGCTAGATCCGGGACAGGGCCCTATGGCTACACCTTC.

The sample holds many counts of this clonotype. This chain connects TRBV9 to TRBJ2-3; tentative D call: TRBD2 (6 bases). The germline V gene has CDR1 SGDLS and CDR2 YYNGEE. The CDR3 length is 16 residues. Trimming cost V 0 bases and J 4 bases, with 15 bases left between them. The CDR3 reads CASSVVEGSQADTQYF. The CDR3 DNA reads as TGTGCCAGCAGCGTAGTGGAGGGTAGCCAGGCAGATACGCAGTATTTT.

This clonotype was seen repeatedly, ten times or more. The chain links TRBV6-6 to TRBJ1-1; no firm D call. CDR1 MNHNY and CDR2 SVGAGI come from the germline V gene (reference sequence). V lost 2 bases to trimming and J lost 7 bases, with 11 bases between them. This CDR3 has 13 amino acids. The CDR3 loop reads CASSYTEVGEAFF. Written as DNA, the CDR3 is TGTGCCAGCAGTTACACCGAGGTGGGTGAAGCTTTCTTT.

The chain links TRBV18 to TRBJ2-1, with D unresolved. Germline-derived CDR1 and CDR2 are KGHSH and LQKENI. The CDR3 length is 12 residues. With 2 bases removed from V and 9 bases from J, the gap between germline ends came to 8 bases. CDR3 DNA: TGTGCCAGCTCACCATGGGGAACTGAGCAGTTCTTC. It translates to CASSPWGTEQFF.

The V call is TRBV27, the J call TRBJ2-1; 14 bases agree with TRBD2. CDR3 size: 17 residues. The ends lost 5 bases at V and 6 bases at J; junction bases unmatched: 9. Germline CDR1 MNHEY, CDR2 SMNVEV (reference sequence). CDR3 bases: TGTGCCAGCAGTGTTGGGACTAGCGGGAGTAGCACCAATGAGCAGTTCTTC. Protein product: CASSVGTSGSSTNEQFF.

This clonotype was counted a single time. The genes are TRBV2 and TRBJ1-5; D gene ambiguous. CDR3 length: 15 amino acids. Germline V gene lookup returns CDR1 SNHLY and CDR2 FYNNEI. V was shortened by 6 bases and J by 2 bases, with 14 bases between the two germline ends. The chain's CDR3 is CASRRQWVGNQPQHF. The CDR3 region has the DNA TGTGCCAGCAGACGCCAATGGGTTGGCAATCAGCCCCAGCATTTT.

In its sample, this clonotype was seen a few times. The chain carries TRBV29-1 and TRBJ2-1, with D tentatively TRBD1 (5 bases). Trimming took off 2 bases at V and 3 bases at J, with 5 bases between the two ends. There are 12 residues in the CDR3. The germline gives CDR1 SQVTM, CDR2 ANQGSEA. CDR3 sequence: CSVEQGYNEQFF. The CDR3 DNA follows: TGCAGCGTTGAACAGGGCTACAATGAGCAGTTCTTC.

This clonotype was recorded a few times. The V gene is TRBV16, the J gene TRBJ2-1; D may be TRBD1 (5 bases). Germline V gene sequence: CDR1 KGHSY, CDR2 FQNENV. There are 14 residues in the CDR3. Deletions cut 0 bases from V and 5 bases from J, with 8 bases between. The CDR3 reads CASSQSPGNNEQFF. The CDR3 DNA reads as TGTGCCAGCAGCCAATCCCCAGGGAACAATGAGCAGTTCTTC. Drawing the rest from reference TRBV16 and TRBJ2-1, the complete variable domain is GEEVAQTPKHLVRGEGQKAKLYCAPIKGHSYVFWYQQVLKNEFKFLISFQNENVFDETGMPKERFSAKCLPNSPCSLEIQATKLEDSAVYFCASSQSPGNNEQFFGPGTRLTVL.

In this sample, this clonotype turned up a few times. The chain carries TRBV5-6 and TRBJ2-2; D might be TRBD1 (6 bases). Germline loops: CDR1 SGHDT, CDR2 YYEEEE. Trimming shortened V by 6 bases and J by 11 bases, and 14 bases separated the two germline ends. CDR3 length equals 12 residues. The CDR3 loop reads CASKGDPEELFF. In nucleotides, the CDR3 is TGTGCCAGCAAGGGGGACCCCGAAGAGCTGTTTTTT.

The rearrangement joins TRBV28 to TRBJ2-3; D might be TRBD1 or TRBD2, each matching 5 bases. The length of the CDR3 is 14 residues. The germline CDR1 and CDR2 sequences are MDHEN and SYDVKM. Between the trimmed V and J ends, which lost 5 bases and 6 bases, there was a span of 15 bases. The CDR3 bases are TGTGCCAGCAGTCGCCAGGGCGGGTCCGATACGCAGTATTTT. Protein product: CASSRQGGSDTQYF.

This clonotype was recorded many times. The chain links TRBV29-1 to TRBJ2-3; no clear D. Germline-derived CDR1 and CDR2 are SQVTM and ANQGSEA. V was clipped by 6 bases and J by 3 bases, with 10 bases between them. CDR3 length: 12 amino acids. In DNA, the CDR3 is TGCAGCGTCCTCCTGGGGACAGATACGCAGTATTTT. Encoded protein: CSVLLGTDTQYF.

This clonotype was observed many times. The V and J genes are TRBV7-9 and TRBJ2-1; the match to TRBD2 covers 7 bases. The CDR3 loop spans 14 amino acids. Germline CDR1 and CDR2: SEHNR and FQNEAQ (reference sequence). Trimming took 10 bases from V and 0 from J; bases not matched to a gene: 6. The CDR3 DNA reads TGTGCCACCACCGGGGGGAGCTCCTACAATGAGCAGTTCTTC. This sequence encodes CATTGGSSYNEQFF.

This clonotype came up many times. The chain combines TRBV7-3 with TRBJ1-1; no firm D call. CDR1 is SGHTA, CDR2 FQGTGA, per germline. The germline V and J ends were trimmed by 4 bases and 9 bases, with 12 bases remaining between them. The CDR3 spans 12 residues. The CDR3 sequence is CASSSPGTKAFF. The CDR3, as DNA: TGTGCCAGCAGCTCCCCGGGAACTAAAGCTTTCTTT.